This TCR beta chain was captured by sequencing in a study of blood T cell repertoires in COVID-19. Study background: Both acute and convalescent COVID-19 samples were obtained from the United States, Italy and Spain.

The data were produced by immunoSEQ multiplex PCR, yet TCRdb's version contains in-frame clones alone and is incomplete. The data hold about 95,000 clones, with 81% observed a single time. The trim removed 5 bases at V and 6 bases at J, leaving 10 bases unmatched. Germline CDR1 MNHNY, CDR2 SVGAGI (reference sequence). CDR3 length equals 16 residues. The V call is TRBV6-6, the J call TRBJ2-1; 10 bases map to TRBD1. The sample consisted of peripheral blood. The TCR comes from a man older than 75 with active or convalescent COVID-19. CDR3 coding DNA: TGTGCCAGCAGTACCCCGACAGGGGGCGCGGGCAATGAGCAGTTCTTC. This gives the protein CASSTPTGGAGNEQFF.